Sequencing of this T cell receptor beta chain was carried out in a study of beta chain features in type 1 diabetes. The isolated RNA, all of it, was reverse transcribed, so expressed TCRB transcripts were what got sequenced. Reads from naive, central memory and regulatory T cell samples averaged about 3.57 million. Clones were sequenced by immunoSEQ multiplex PCR, and TCRdb holds only the in-frame ones, with some missing. The data hold 970,000 or so clones, with roughly a sixth observed a single time. General study findings and limits: Type 1 diabetes patients showed a moderate but significant shortening of TCRB CDR3s in all four CD4+ subsets.

A note on this clone: What it binds is unknown.

This TCR derives from a young woman in good health. Sequencing input: naive CD4+ T cells from blood.

The DNA of the CDR3 is TGTGCCAGCAGCGCCATGGGGGTTGGAGATACGCAGTATTTT. Translation: CASSAMGVGDTQYF. This chain links TRBV7-2 with TRBJ2-3, with D possibly called TRBD1 or TRBD2 (5 bases each). V was clipped by 5 bases and J by 5 bases, with 14 bases between them. The CDR3 length is 14 residues. CDR1 SGHTA and CDR2 FQGNSA come from the germline V gene. Combining the CDR3 with reference TRBV7-2 and TRBJ2-3 gives the whole variable domain GAGVSQSPSNKVTEKGKDVELRCDPISGHTALYWYRQSLGQGLEFLIYFQGNSAPDKSGLPSDRFSAERTGGSVSTLTIQRTQQEDSAVYLCASSAMGVGDTQYFGPGTRLTVL.